The T cell receptor (beta chain) described here comes from a study of cytomegalovirus exposure and HLA in healthy donors. Study overall: An early release of data contained 70 million to 95 million unique TCRs, which came from HLA-typed donors.

Broader study findings: Sequences of the TCR beta chain were said to predict the HLA-A and HLA-B alleles of most subjects accurately.

A multiplex PCR was run with 60 Vbeta primers and 13 Jbeta primers. Clones were sequenced by immunoSEQ multiplex PCR, and TCRdb holds only the in-frame ones, with some missing. The top ten hold 0.71% of the sample, which has approximately 220,000 clones, approximately 80% seen once. Unmatched junction bases numbered 6, after V lost 4 bases and J lost 5 bases. CDR1 and CDR2 (germline): MNHEY, SVGAGI. The CDR3 loop spans 14 amino acids. In the case of this clone: Its antigen is not identified.

The sequenced material came from PBMCs. The chain recombines TRBV6-5 with TRBJ1-1, with 8 bases matching TRBD1. The TCR was taken from a boy between 2 and 10 years old in good health and CMV-seronegative. The CDR3 loop reads CASSWTGQGTEAFF. CDR3 bases: TGTGCCAGCAGTTGGACAGGGCAAGGGACTGAAGCTTTCTTT.